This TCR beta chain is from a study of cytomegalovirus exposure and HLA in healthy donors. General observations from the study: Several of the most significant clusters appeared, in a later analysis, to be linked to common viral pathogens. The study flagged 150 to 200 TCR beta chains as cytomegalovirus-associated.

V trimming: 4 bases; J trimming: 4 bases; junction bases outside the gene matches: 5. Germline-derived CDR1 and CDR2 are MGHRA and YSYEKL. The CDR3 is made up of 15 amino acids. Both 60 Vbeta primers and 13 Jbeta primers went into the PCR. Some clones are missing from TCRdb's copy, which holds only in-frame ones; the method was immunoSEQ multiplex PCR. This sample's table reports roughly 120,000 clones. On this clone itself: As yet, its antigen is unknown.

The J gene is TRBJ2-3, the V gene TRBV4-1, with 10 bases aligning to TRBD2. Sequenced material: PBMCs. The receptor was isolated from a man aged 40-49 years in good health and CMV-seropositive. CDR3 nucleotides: TGCGCCAGCAGCCCTCTAGCGGGAGTCCCAGATACGCAGTATTTT. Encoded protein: CASSPLAGVPDTQYF.